The clone carrying this T cell receptor (beta chain) was found a few times. What it binds is not known. TCRdb keeps only in-frame clones here, not all; method: immunoSEQ multiplex PCR. The sample consists of thousands of clones, more than 50% of them appearing once. This entry belongs to a study of tumor-infiltrating lymphocytes in localized non-small cell lung cancer. Trimming removed 3 bases at V and 7 bases at J, with 7 bases between. This CDR3 spans 12 amino acids. In germline, CDR1 is MNHNS, CDR2 SASEGT. Overall study findings and caveats: Immunotypes IM1 and IM2 had similar TCR-derived T-cell fractions. Higher tumor T cell infiltration than in uninvolved lung was supported by TCRbeta sequencing.

This sequence joins TRBV6-1 and TRBJ1-5; no clear D. The clonotype originates from a human donor with non-small cell lung cancer. The sample consisted of uninvolved lung tissue not adjacent to the tumor. CDR3 sequence (DNA): TGTGCCAGCAGTGAGCTTTGGCAGCCCCAGCATTTT. Translation: CASSELWQPQHF.